This note documents a single T cell receptor beta chain sequence. The germline V gene encodes CDR1 SGHAT and CDR2 FQNNGV. Losses at the gene ends were 5 bases for V and 7 bases for J; bases not matched to a gene: 9. There are 14 residues in the CDR3. These data originate in a study of T-cell memory formation after mild COVID-19. Looking at the study overall: TCR clusters were mostly donor specific.

Constant-segment primers served in 5'RACE that generated TCR alpha and TCR beta cDNA libraries bearing sample barcodes and UMIs. TCRdb ran MiXCR on the 5' RACE reads and lists one entry per CDR3 protein. The data show about 180,000 distinct CDR3 sequences, roughly 20% seen once. This chain connects TRBV11-2 to TRBJ2-3, with TRBD1 identical over 7 bases. Sequenced sample: PBMCs or a T cell subset sorted from them (not recorded which). This clonotype was obtained from a man aged 18 to 30 who had mild COVID-19 (a few samples of this study predate the infection). Cell type and time point are not known. The CDR3 region is CASSPTGVVNTQYF. In DNA form, the CDR3 reads TGTGCCAGCAGCCCCACAGGGGTGGTGAATACGCAGTATTTT.